Below, 10 T cell receptor beta chains from the same sample are listed, as sequenced in a study of technical replicates of blood from a handful of donors. Assay used: immunoSEQ multiplex PCR; TCRdb lists only in-frame clones, some missing. Found here are some 70,000 clones, about 97% of them singletons; the top ten hold approximately 0.3%. Sequences were obtained from T cells isolated from PBMCs. The source is a human donor in good health.

The CDR3 nucleotides are TGCGCCAGCAGCCAAGGGTTGTACGGCCCCAGGTCCTACGAGCAGTACTTC. As protein: CASSQGLYGPRSYEQYF. The chain carries TRBV4-1 and TRBJ2-7; D gene unclear. The CDR3 has 17 residues. Germline loops: CDR1 MGHRA, CDR2 YSYEKL. Trimming removed 1 base at V and 1 base at J, with 17 bases between.

The chain couples TRBV14 to TRBJ2-5; possibly TRBD2 for D (6 bases). Germline V gene lookup returns CDR1 SGHDN and CDR2 FVKESK. Trimming took off 2 bases at V and 0 bases at J, with 13 bases between the two ends. The CDR3 loop spans 16 amino acids. CDR3 bases: TGTGCCAGCAGCCAAAGGGCGGGGTTGTACCAAGAGACCCAGTACTTC. This translates into CASSQRAGLYQETQYF.

V and J are TRBV7-2 and TRBJ1-2, with TRBD1 as a possible D gene (6 bases). With 2 bases removed from V and 0 bases from J, the gap between germline ends came to 16 bases. CDR1 and CDR2 from the germline V gene are SGHTA and FQGNSA. This CDR3 comprises 17 residues. As DNA, the CDR3 is TGTGCCAGCAGCTTATGGGGGGGCCGCGTCACTAACTATGGCTACACCTTC. It yields the protein CASSLWGGRVTNYGYTF.

This clone was counted a single time. This chain connects TRBV11-3 to TRBJ2-2, with 10 bases matching TRBD2. The CDR3 is made up of 16 amino acids. Germline V gene sequence: CDR1 SGHNT, CDR2 YENEEA. V was pared by 6 bases and J by 6 bases, with 10 bases of the junction left unmatched. CDR3 sequence: CASRGLSGRAPGELFF. The DNA for the CDR3 is TGTGCCAGCAGGGGTCTCAGCGGGAGGGCCCCCGGGGAGCTGTTTTTT.

The gene calls are TRBV5-1 and TRBJ2-5; a possible D gene is TRBD2 (6 bases). The V end lost 0 bases, the J end lost 5 bases, and 14 bases lay between the germline ends. The CDR3 is 15 residues long. CDR1 is SGHRS, CDR2 YFSETQ, per germline. CDR3 sequence (DNA): TGCGCCAGCAGCTTGGAGGAGGGGCGAGAGGAGACCCAGTACTTC. This translates into CASSLEEGREETQYF.

CDR3 nucleotide sequence: TGTGCCAGCAGTTCACTTTGGAACACTGAAGCTTTCTTT. It is translated as CASSSLWNTEAFF. The genes are TRBV27 and TRBJ1-1; no clear D. CDR3 length: 13 residues. V lost 4 bases to trimming and J lost 1 base, with 7 bases between them. Germline V gives CDR1 MNHEY, CDR2 SMNVEV (reference sequence).

The chain is built from TRBV27 and TRBJ2-2; D unresolved. Germline-derived CDR1 and CDR2 are MNHEY and SMNVEV (reference sequence). V was clipped by 5 bases and J by 4 bases, with 8 bases between them. The CDR3 is 13 residues long. CDR3 coding DNA: TGTGCCAGCAGTGACACACTCACCGGGGAGCTGTTTTTT. This gives the protein CASSDTLTGELFF.

CDR3 in DNA: TGTGCCAGCAGCTGGGCACTAGGGCTCCAAGAGACCCAGTACTTC. Translating gives CASSWALGLQETQYF. V usage is TRBV7-2 and J usage is TRBJ2-5; D possibly corresponds to TRBD2 (5 bases). The CDR3 extends over 15 amino acids. Germline V gives CDR1 SGHTA, CDR2 FQGNSA. With 4 bases removed from V and 1 base from J, the gap between germline ends came to 13 bases.

J is TRBJ2-5 and V is TRBV4-1; D might be TRBD1 (6 bases). With 3 bases removed from V and 0 bases from J, the gap between germline ends came to 8 bases. CDR1 MGHRA and CDR2 YSYEKL come from the germline V gene. The CDR3 length is 14 residues. This CDR3 is CASSHRDNQETQYF. The CDR3 coding sequence is TGCGCCAGCAGCCACCGGGACAACCAAGAGACCCAGTACTTC.

This chain uses TRBV6-5 with TRBJ1-2; the D gene is possibly TRBD1 (5 bases). Germline CDR1 reads MNHEY; CDR2 reads SVGAGI. V was clipped by 1 base and J by 5 bases, with 17 bases between them. The CDR3 loop spans 16 amino acids. The CDR3 region is CASSYYREDSLYGYTF. DNA of the CDR3: TGTGCCAGCAGTTACTACCGAGAAGACAGCCTGTATGGCTACACCTTC.